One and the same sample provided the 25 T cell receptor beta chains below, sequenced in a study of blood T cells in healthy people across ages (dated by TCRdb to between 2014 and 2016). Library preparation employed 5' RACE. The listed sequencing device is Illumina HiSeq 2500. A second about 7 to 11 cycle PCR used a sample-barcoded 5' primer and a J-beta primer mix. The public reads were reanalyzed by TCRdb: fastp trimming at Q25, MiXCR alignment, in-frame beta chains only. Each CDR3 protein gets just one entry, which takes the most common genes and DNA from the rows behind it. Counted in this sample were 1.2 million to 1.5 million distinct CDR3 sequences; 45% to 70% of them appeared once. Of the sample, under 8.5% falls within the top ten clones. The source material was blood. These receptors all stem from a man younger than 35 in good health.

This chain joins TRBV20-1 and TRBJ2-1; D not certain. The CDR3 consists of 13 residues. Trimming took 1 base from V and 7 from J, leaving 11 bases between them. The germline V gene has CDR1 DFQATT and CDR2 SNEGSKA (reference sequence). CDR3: CSARAMRGNEQFF. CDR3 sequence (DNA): TGCAGTGCTAGAGCGATGAGAGGTAATGAGCAGTTCTTC.

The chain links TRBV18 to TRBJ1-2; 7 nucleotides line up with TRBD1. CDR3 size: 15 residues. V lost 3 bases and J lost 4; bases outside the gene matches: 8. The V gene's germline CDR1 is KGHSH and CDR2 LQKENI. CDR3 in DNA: TGTGCCAGCTCACCCGGGACAGACGCTTTCTATGGCTACACCTTC. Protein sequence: CASSPGTDAFYGYTF.

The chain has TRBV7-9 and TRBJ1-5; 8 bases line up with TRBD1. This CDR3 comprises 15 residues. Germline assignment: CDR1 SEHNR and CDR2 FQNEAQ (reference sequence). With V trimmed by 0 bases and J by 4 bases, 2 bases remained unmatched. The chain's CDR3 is CASSLARQGNQPQHF. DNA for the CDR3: TGTGCCAGCAGCTTAGCGCGACAGGGGAATCAGCCCCAGCATTTT. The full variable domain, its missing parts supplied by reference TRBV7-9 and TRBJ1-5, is DTGVSQNPRHKITKRGQNVTFRCDPISEHNRLYWYRQTLGQGPEFLTYFQNEAQLEKSRLLSDRFSAERPKGSFSTLEIQRTEQGDSAMYLCASSLARQGNQPQHFGDGTRLSIL.

This CDR3 reads CSAPSTAGSNYEQYF. DNA for the CDR3: TGCAGTGCACCTTCCACAGCGGGATCTAACTACGAGCAGTACTTC. The chain uses TRBV20-1 and TRBJ2-4, with 7 bases matching TRBD2. The end of the DNA aligns better with TRBJ2-7, so the J call may be wrong. The CDR3 sequence is 15 residues long. CDR1 is DFQATT and CDR2 is SNEGSKA in the germline V gene (reference sequence).

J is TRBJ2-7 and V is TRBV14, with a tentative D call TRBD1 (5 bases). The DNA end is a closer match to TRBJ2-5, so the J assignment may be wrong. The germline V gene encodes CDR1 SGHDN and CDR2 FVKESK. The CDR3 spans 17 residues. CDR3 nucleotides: TGTGCCAGCAGCCAAGCCCTCGGGCAGGGAAGGGGAGAGACCCAGTACTTC. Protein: CASSQALGQGRGETQYF.

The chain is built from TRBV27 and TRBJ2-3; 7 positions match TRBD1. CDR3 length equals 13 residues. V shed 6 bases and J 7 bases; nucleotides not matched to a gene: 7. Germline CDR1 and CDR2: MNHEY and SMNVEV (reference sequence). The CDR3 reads CASSGARGYTQYF. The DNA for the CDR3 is TGTGCCAGCAGCGGGGCCAGGGGGTATACGCAGTATTTT.

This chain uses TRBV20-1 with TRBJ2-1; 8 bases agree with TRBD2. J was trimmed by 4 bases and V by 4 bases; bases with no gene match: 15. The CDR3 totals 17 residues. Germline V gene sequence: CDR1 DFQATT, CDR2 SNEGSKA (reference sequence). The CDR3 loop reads CSAKKGRSSGHYNEQFF. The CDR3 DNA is TGCAGTGCTAAAAAAGGCAGGTCTAGCGGGCATTACAATGAGCAGTTCTTC.

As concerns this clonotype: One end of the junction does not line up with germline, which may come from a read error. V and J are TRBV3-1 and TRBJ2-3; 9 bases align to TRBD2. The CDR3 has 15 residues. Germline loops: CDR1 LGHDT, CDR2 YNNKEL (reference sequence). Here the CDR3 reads CASSISGSPTDTQYF. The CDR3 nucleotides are TGTGCCAGCAGCATTAGCGGGAGCCCCACAGATACACAGTATTTT.

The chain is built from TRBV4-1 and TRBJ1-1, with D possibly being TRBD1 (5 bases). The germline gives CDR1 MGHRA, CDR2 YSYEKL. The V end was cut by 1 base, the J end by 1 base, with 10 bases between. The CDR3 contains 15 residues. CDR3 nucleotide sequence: TGCGCCAGCAGCCAAGGCCTGCAGGGGAACACTGAAGCTTTCTTT. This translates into CASSQGLQGNTEAFF.

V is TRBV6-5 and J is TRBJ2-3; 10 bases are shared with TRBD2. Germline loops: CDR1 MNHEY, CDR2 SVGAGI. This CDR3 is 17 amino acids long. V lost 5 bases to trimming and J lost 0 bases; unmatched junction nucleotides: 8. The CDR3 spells CASSHPSGSRSTDTQYF. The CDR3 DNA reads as TGTGCCAGCAGTCACCCTAGCGGGAGTCGTAGCACAGATACGCAGTATTTT.

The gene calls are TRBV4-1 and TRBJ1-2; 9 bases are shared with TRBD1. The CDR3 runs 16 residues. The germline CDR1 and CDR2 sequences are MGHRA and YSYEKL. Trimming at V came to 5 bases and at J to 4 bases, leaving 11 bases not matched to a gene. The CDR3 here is CASSTQPGTGSYGYTF. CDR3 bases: TGCGCCAGCAGCACCCAACCCGGGACAGGGAGCTATGGCTACACCTTC.

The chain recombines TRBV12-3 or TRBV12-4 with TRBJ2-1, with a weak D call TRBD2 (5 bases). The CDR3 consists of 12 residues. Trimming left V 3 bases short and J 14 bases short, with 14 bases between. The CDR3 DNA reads TGTGCCAGCAGTTTGATCGAGGGAAGGGAGTTCTTC. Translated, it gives CASSLIEGREFF.

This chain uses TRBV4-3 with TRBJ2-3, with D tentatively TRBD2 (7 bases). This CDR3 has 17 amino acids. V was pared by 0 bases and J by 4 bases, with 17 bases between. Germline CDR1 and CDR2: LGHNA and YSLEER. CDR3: CASSQDRVGEGADTQYF. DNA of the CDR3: TGCGCCAGCAGCCAAGATCGGGTCGGGGAGGGGGCAGATACGCAGTATTTT.

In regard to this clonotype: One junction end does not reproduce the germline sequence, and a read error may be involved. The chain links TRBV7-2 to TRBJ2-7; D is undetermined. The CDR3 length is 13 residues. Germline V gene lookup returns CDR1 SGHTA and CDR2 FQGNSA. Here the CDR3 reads CAGSRNPGYEQYF. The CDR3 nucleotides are TGTGCCGGCAGCCGAAACCCCGGGTACGAGCAGTACTTC.

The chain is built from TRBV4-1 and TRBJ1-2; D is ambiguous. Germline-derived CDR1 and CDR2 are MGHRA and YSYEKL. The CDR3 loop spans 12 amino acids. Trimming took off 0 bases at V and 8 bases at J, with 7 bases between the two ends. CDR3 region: CASSQETRGYTF. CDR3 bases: TGCGCCAGCAGCCAAGAAACGAGAGGCTACACCTTC.

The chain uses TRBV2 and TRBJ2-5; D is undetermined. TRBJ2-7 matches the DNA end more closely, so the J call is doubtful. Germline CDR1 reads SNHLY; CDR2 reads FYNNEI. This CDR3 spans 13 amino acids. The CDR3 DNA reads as TGTGCCAGCAGTGAAGCGCCGGGCGGCGAGCAGTACTTC. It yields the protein CASSEAPGGEQYF.

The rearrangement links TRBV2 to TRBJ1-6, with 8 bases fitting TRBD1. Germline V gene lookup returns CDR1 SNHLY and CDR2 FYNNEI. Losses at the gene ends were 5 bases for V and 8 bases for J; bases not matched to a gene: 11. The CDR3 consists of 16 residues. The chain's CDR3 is CASSLVQGAKDSPLHF. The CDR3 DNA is TGTGCCAGCAGTTTGGTTCAGGGGGCGAAAGATTCACCCCTCCACTTT.

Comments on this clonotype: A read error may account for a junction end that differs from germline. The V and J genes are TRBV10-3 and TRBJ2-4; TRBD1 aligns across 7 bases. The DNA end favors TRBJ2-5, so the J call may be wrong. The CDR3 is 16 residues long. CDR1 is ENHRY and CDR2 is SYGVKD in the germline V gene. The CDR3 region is CAISVTGLGRQGTQYF. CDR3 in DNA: TGTGCCATCAGCGTGACAGGGTTGGGACGGCAAGGGACCCAGTACTTC.

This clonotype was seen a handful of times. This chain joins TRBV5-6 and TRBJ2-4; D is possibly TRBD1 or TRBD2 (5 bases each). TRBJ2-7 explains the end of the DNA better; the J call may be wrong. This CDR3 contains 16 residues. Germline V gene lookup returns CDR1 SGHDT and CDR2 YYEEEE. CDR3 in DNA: TGTGCCAGCAGCTTGCGGACGGGCTCCGGGGCAAACGAGCAGTACTTC. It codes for CASSLRTGSGANEQYF.

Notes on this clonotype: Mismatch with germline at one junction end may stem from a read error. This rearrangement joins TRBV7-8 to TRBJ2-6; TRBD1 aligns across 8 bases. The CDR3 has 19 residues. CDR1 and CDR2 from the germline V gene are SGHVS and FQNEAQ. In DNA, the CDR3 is TGTGCCAGCAGCTTAGCGCCCCACAGGGGGTATAGTGGGGCCACCGTCCTGACTTTC. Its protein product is CASSLAPHRGYSGATVLTF.

The CDR3 nucleotides are TGTGCCAGCAGACGGGGACTAACCTACGAGCAGTACTTC. Residues: CASRRGLTYEQYF. The rearrangement links TRBV5-5 to TRBJ2-7, with TRBD2 matching over 7 bases. Trimming removed 5 bases from V and 2 bases from J; junction bases left unmatched: 4. There are 13 residues in the CDR3. CDR1 SGHKS and CDR2 YYEKEE come from the germline V gene (reference sequence).

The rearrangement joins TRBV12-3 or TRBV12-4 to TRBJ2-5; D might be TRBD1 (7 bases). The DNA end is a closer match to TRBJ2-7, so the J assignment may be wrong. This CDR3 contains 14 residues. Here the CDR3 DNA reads TGTGCCAGCTTGCAGGGGGGTGAAGGCTACGAGCAGTACTTC. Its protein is CASLQGGEGYEQYF.

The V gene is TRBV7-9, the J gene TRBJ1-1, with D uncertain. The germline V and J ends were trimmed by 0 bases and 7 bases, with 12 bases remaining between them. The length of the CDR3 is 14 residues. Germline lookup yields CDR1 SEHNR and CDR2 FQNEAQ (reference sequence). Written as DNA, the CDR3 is TGTGCCAGCAGCTTAGCTCCGGGGTTCGGTGAAGCTTTCTTT. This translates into CASSLAPGFGEAFF. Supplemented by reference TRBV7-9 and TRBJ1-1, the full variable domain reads DTGVSQNPRHKITKRGQNVTFRCDPISEHNRLYWYRQTLGQGPEFLTYFQNEAQLEKSRLLSDRFSAERPKGSFSTLEIQRTEQGDSAMYLCASSLAPGFGEAFFGQGTRLTVV.

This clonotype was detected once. The CDR3 here is CASSPTSGRSEQFF. CDR3 DNA sequence: TGTGCCAGCAGTCCCACTAGCGGGAGATCTGAGCAGTTCTTC. The chain uses TRBV12-3 or TRBV12-4 and TRBJ2-1, with 11 bases lining up with TRBD2. Trimming cost V 5 bases and J 9 bases; bases outside gene matches: 6. The CDR3 totals 14 residues.

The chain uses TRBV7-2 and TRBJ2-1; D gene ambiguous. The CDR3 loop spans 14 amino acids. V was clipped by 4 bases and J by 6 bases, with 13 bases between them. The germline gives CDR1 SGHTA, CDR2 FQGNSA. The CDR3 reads CASSSGLTPNEQFF. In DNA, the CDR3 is TGTGCCAGCAGCTCCGGGCTTACTCCCAATGAGCAGTTCTTC.